These 17 T cell receptor beta chains were sequenced from one sample in a study of cytomegalovirus exposure and HLA in healthy donors. Primers: 60 Vbeta forward and 13 Jbeta reverse. Using immunoSEQ multiplex PCR, the repertoire was profiled, and TCRdb retains in-frame clones only, with some absent. The table records around 120,000 clones, approximately 80% of them present only once. Sample: PBMCs. Receptor source: a man over 45 in good health and CMV-seropositive.

The chain recombines TRBV5-1 with TRBJ1-2; tentatively, D is TRBD1 (6 bases). CDR3 length: 16 amino acids. CDR1 is SGHRS and CDR2 is YFSETQ in the germline V gene. The V end lost 4 bases, the J end lost 0 bases, and 16 bases lay between the germline ends. Here the CDR3 reads CASSTGQSKPNYGYTF. The CDR3 bases are TGCGCCAGCAGCACTGGACAGAGTAAGCCTAACTATGGCTACACCTTC. Supplemented by reference TRBV5-1 and TRBJ1-2, the full variable domain reads KAGVTQTPRYLIKTRGQQVTLSCSPISGHRSVSWYQQTPGQGLQFLFEYFSETQRNKGNFPGRFSGRQFSNSRSEMNVSTLELGDSALYLCASSTGQSKPNYGYTFGSGTRLTVV.

A word on this clone: One junction end does not reproduce the germline sequence, and a read error may be involved. This chain connects TRBV7-9 to TRBJ2-3; TRBD2 aligns across 8 bases. Germline assignment: CDR1 SEHNR and CDR2 FQNEAQ (reference sequence). The CDR3 has 12 residues. CDR3 region: CSSSLAISGAVF. The CDR3 bases are TGTTCCAGCAGCTTAGCTATTAGCGGGGCGGTATTT. The variable domain in full, with the rest retrieved from reference TRBV7-9 and TRBJ2-3, is DTGVSQNPRHKITKRGQNVTFRCDPISEHNRLYWYRQTLGQGPEFLTYFQNEAQLEKSRLLSDRFSAERPKGSFSTLEIQRTEQGDSAMYLCSSSLAISGAVFGPGTRLTVL.

The rearrangement joins TRBV4-1 to TRBJ2-1; 7 bases are shared with TRBD2. Germline-derived CDR1 and CDR2 are MGHRA and YSYEKL. The ends lost 0 bases at V and 2 bases at J; junction bases unmatched: 10. The CDR3 runs to 18 residues. The chain's CDR3 is CASSQDRASGSTYNEQFF. The CDR3 DNA is TGCGCCAGCAGCCAAGATAGGGCTAGCGGATCAACCTACAATGAGCAGTTCTTC.

Only a few counts were recorded for this clone. J is TRBJ2-1 and V is TRBV5-4, with TRBD2 matching 13 bases. This CDR3 is 15 amino acids long. V shed 4 bases, J shed 5 bases, and the junction held 3 bases outside the gene matches. Germline CDR1 SGHNT, CDR2 YYREEE (reference sequence). CDR3 nucleotide sequence: TGTGCCAGCAGCCTAGGACTAGCGGGAGACAATGAGCAGTTCTTC. Protein product: CASSLGLAGDNEQFF. The full variable domain, rest sourced from reference TRBV5-4 and TRBJ2-1, is ETGVTQSPTHLIKTRGQQVTLRCSSQSGHNTVSWYQQALGQGPQFIFQYYREEENGRGNFPPRFSGLQFPNYSSELNVNALELDDSALYLCASSLGLAGDNEQFFGPGTRLTVL.

The chain employs TRBV27 and TRBJ2-1, with D perhaps matching TRBD2 (6 bases). Trimming removed 2 bases from V and 4 bases from J, with 21 bases in between. This CDR3 contains 18 residues. Germline CDR1 reads MNHEY; CDR2 reads SMNVEV (reference sequence). The CDR3 sequence is CASSLRGTGTQIYNEQFF. DNA for the CDR3: TGTGCCAGCAGTTTACGGGGCACCGGGACTCAGATTTACAATGAGCAGTTCTTC.

The rearrangement joins TRBV29-1 to TRBJ1-2; D is unresolved. The CDR3 is made up of 14 amino acids. CDR1 is SQVTM and CDR2 is ANQGSEA in the germline V gene. Trimming stripped 3 bases from V and 4 bases from J, with 15 bases between. DNA of the CDR3: TGCAGCGTTGAGCTGGTAAACAGTCTCTATGGCTACACCTTC. Translation: CSVELVNSLYGYTF. Combining the CDR3 with reference TRBV29-1 and TRBJ1-2 gives the whole variable domain SAVISQKPSRDICQRGTSLTIQCQVDSQVTMMFWYRQQPGQSLTLIATANQGSEATYESGFVIDKFPISRPNLTFSTLTVSNMSPEDSSIYLCSVELVNSLYGYTFGSGTRLTVV.

The chain carries TRBV15 and TRBJ2-2, with 8 bases aligning to TRBD2. The CDR3 has 14 residues. Germline V gene lookup returns CDR1 LNHNV and CDR2 YYDKDF (reference sequence). The V segment lost 6 bases and the J segment 6 bases; nucleotides outside the gene matches: 6. The CDR3 loop reads CATRIAGSAGELFF. CDR3 nucleotides: TGTGCCACCAGAATAGCGGGAAGTGCCGGGGAGCTGTTTTTT. The full variable domain, in which reference TRBV15 and TRBJ2-2 provide the parts outside the CDR3, is DAMVIQNPRYQVTQFGKPVTLSCSQTLNHNVMYWYQQKSSQAPKLLFHYYDKDFNNEADTPDNFQSRRPNTSFCFLDIRSPGLGDTAMYLCATRIAGSAGELFFGEGSRLTVL.

The chain uses TRBV7-9 and TRBJ1-3, with 8 nucleotides matching TRBD1. V shed 0 bases and J 0 bases; nucleotides not matched to a gene: 7. Germline CDR1 and CDR2: SEHNR and FQNEAQ (reference sequence). The CDR3 has 18 residues. CDR3 in amino acids: CASSLARTGILSGNTIYF. The CDR3 bases are TGTGCCAGCAGCTTAGCTCGGACAGGGATTCTCTCTGGAAACACCATATATTTT.

This clone was recorded a few times. V gene TRBV10-3 combines with J gene TRBJ1-1; D is ambiguous. From germline, CDR1 is ENHRY and CDR2 SYGVKD. The CDR3 spans 16 residues. V was shortened by 3 bases and J by 0 bases, with 14 bases between the two germline ends. This CDR3 is CAISEGPGFLNTEAFF. The CDR3, as DNA: TGTGCCATCAGTGAAGGTCCGGGGTTTTTGAACACTGAAGCTTTCTTT.

The gene calls are TRBV5-4 and TRBJ1-6; the match to TRBD1 covers 7 bases. CDR1 and CDR2 (germline): SGHNT, YYREEE (reference sequence). The CDR3 consists of 16 residues. The J segment lost 6 bases and the V segment lost 4 bases, leaving 10 bases of the junction unmatched. CDR3 region: CASSQDVGGSNSPLHF. The CDR3 region has the DNA TGTGCCAGCAGCCAGGATGTAGGGGGCAGTAATTCACCCCTCCACTTT.

The DNA of the CDR3 is TGCGCCAGCAGCTCGTCCTCTCAGGCGAACACTGAAGCTTTCTTT. Protein product: CASSSSSQANTEAFF. This chain connects TRBV5-1 to TRBJ1-1; D call uncertain. V shed 3 bases and J shed 1 base, with 13 bases lying between them. The CDR3 runs 15 residues. Germline V CDR1 and CDR2: SGHRS, YFSETQ. The full variable domain, with the rest looked up from reference TRBV5-1 and TRBJ1-1, is KAGVTQTPRYLIKTRGQQVTLSCSPISGHRSVSWYQQTPGQGLQFLFEYFSETQRNKGNFPGRFSGRQFSNSRSEMNVSTLELGDSALYLCASSSSSQANTEAFFGQGTRLTVV.

The CDR3 nucleotides are TGCGCCAGCAGCTTTCGGACAGGGAATTCACCCCTCCACTTT. Translated, it gives CASSFRTGNSPLHF. V is TRBV5-1 and J is TRBJ1-6; 8 bases fit TRBD1. This CDR3 comprises 14 residues. Per the germline V gene, CDR1 is SGHRS and CDR2 is YFSETQ. J was trimmed by 7 bases and V by 2 bases; bases with no gene match: 2. The full variable domain, rest sourced from reference TRBV5-1 and TRBJ1-6, is KAGVTQTPRYLIKTRGQQVTLSCSPISGHRSVSWYQQTPGQGLQFLFEYFSETQRNKGNFPGRFSGRQFSNSRSEMNVSTLELGDSALYLCASSFRTGNSPLHFGNGTRLTVT.

This chain links TRBV2 with TRBJ2-7; D gene unclear. Trimming took 4 bases from V and 6 from J, leaving 16 bases between them. Per germline, CDR1 SNHLY and CDR2 FYNNEI. There are 14 residues in the CDR3. CDR3 sequence (DNA): TGTGCCAGCAGTGCGCAGGCCCACTCTATCGAGCAGTACTTC. It encodes CASSAQAHSIEQYF.

This chain connects TRBV4-2 to TRBJ1-1; D is uncertain. This CDR3 is 15 amino acids long. V lost 1 base and J lost 4, with 13 bases in between. In germline, CDR1 is LGHNA, CDR2 YNFKEQ. CDR3 protein: CASSQVEREGTEAFF. CDR3 DNA: TGTGCCAGCAGCCAAGTAGAAAGGGAGGGCACTGAAGCTTTCTTT.

This clone was recorded once. This chain connects TRBV7-9 to TRBJ1-1, with a possible D match to TRBD1 (6 bases). This CDR3 region has 14 residues. CDR1 SEHNR and CDR2 FQNEAQ come from the germline V gene (reference sequence). The germline V and J ends were trimmed by 4 bases and 3 bases, with 12 bases remaining between them. The CDR3 region is CASSWGQGDTEAFF. The CDR3 DNA is TGTGCCAGCAGCTGGGGACAAGGCGACACTGAAGCTTTCTTT.

This chain links TRBV6-5 with TRBJ1-3, with TRBD1 identical over 7 bases. From germline, CDR1 is MNHEY and CDR2 SVGAGI. The CDR3 has 13 amino acids. Losses at the gene ends were 7 bases for V and 2 bases for J; bases not matched to a gene: 2. The CDR3 nucleotides read TGTGCCAGCATGAGGGGGCCTGGAAACACCATATATTTT. Its protein is CASMRGPGNTIYF.

The chain has TRBV6-6 and TRBJ2-4; tentatively, D is TRBD1 (6 bases). CDR3 size: 14 residues. Germline CDR1 MNHNY, CDR2 SVGAGI (reference sequence). Trimming stripped 5 bases from V and 8 bases from J, with 16 bases between. The CDR3 nucleotides read TGTGCCAGCAGTAAGGGACCCACAGGGCACATTCAGTACTTC. Translation gives CASSKGPTGHIQYF.